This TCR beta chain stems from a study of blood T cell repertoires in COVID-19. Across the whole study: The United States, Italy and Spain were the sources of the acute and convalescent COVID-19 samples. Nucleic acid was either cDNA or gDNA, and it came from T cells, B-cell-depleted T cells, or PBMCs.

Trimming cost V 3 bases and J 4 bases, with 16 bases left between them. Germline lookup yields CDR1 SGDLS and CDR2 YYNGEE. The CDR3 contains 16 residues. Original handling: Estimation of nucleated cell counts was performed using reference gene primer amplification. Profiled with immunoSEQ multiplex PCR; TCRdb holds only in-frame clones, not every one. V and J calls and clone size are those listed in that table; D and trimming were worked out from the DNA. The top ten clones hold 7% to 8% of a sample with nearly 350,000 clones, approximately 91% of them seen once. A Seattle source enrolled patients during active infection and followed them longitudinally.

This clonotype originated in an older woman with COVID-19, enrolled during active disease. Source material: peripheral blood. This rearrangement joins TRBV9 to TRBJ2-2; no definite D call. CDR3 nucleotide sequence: TGTGCCAGCAGCGCTGACGGGTTCGGTGTCACCGGGGAGCTGTTTTTT. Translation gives CASSADGFGVTGELFF.